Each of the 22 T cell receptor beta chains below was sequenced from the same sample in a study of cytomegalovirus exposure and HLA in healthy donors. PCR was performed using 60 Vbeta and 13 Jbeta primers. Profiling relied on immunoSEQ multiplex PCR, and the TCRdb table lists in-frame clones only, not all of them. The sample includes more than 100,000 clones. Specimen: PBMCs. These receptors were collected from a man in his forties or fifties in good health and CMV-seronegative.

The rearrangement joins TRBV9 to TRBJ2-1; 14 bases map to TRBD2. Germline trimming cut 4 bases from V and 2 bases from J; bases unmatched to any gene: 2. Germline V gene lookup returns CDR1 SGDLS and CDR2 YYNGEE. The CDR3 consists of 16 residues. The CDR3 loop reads CASSRTSGRTYNEQFF. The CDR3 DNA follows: TGTGCCAGCAGCAGGACTAGCGGGAGGACCTACAATGAGCAGTTCTTC. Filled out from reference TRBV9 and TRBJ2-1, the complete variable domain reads DSGVTQTPKHLITATGQRVTLRCSPRSGDLSVYWYQQSLDQGLQFLIQYYNGEERAKGNILERFSAQQFPDLHSELNLSSLELGDSALYFCASSRTSGRTYNEQFFGPGTRLTVL.

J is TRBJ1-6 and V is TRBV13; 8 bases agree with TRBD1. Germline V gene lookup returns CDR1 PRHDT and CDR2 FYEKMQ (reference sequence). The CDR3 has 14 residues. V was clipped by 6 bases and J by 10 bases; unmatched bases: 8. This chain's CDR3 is CASSHSGGGSPLHF. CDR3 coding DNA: TGTGCCAGCAGTCATTCAGGGGGCGGGTCACCCCTCCACTTT.

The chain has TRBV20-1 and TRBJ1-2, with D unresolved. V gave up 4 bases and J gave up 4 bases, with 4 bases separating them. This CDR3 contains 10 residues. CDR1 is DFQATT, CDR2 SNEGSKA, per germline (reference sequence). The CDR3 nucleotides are TGCAGTGCTATAGCCTATGGCTACACCTTC. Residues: CSAIAYGYTF.

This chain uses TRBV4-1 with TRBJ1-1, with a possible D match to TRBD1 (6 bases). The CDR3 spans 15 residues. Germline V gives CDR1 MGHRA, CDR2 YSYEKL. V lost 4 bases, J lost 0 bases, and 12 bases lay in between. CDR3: CASSPQTGMNTEAFF. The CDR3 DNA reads TGCGCCAGCAGCCCCCAGACAGGTATGAACACTGAAGCTTTCTTT.

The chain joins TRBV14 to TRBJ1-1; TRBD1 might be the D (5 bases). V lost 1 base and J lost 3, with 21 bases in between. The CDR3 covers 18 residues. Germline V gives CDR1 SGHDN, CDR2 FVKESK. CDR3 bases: TGTGCCAGCAGCCAAGGGCCCGGGAGGGGTGCGAGGGACACTGAAGCTTTCTTT. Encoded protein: CASSQGPGRGARDTEAFF.

In DNA form, the CDR3 reads TGCGCCAGCAGCTTGGCGCCACAGGGATCAGATAATGAGCAGTTCTTC. Translation gives CASSLAPQGSDNEQFF. The rearrangement links TRBV5-1 to TRBJ2-1; maybe TRBD1 (6 bases). This CDR3 has 16 residues. Trimming removed 0 bases at V and 7 bases at J, with 17 bases between. Germline V gene sequence: CDR1 SGHRS, CDR2 YFSETQ.

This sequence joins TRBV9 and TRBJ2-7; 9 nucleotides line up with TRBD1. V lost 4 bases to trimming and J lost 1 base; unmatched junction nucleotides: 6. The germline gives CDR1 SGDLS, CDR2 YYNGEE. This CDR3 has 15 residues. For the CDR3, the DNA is TGTGCCAGCAGCCCACAGGGGGCGGGTTCCTACGAGCAGTACTTC. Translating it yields CASSPQGAGSYEQYF.

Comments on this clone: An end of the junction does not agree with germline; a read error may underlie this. The CDR3 DNA reads as TGTACCAGCAGCTCGGGACAGGGCTTACCCTACGAGCAGTACTTC. Its translation: CTSSSGQGLPYEQYF. This chain uses TRBV5-5 with TRBJ2-7; TRBD1 matches 9 bases. The CDR3 is 15 amino acids. The germline CDR1 and CDR2 sequences are SGHKS and YYEKEE (reference sequence).

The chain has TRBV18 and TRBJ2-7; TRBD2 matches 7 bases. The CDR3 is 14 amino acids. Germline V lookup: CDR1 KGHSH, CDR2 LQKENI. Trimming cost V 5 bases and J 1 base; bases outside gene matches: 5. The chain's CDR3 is CASSGGSGSYEQYF. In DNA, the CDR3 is TGTGCCAGCTCAGGCGGGAGCGGGTCCTACGAGCAGTACTTC.

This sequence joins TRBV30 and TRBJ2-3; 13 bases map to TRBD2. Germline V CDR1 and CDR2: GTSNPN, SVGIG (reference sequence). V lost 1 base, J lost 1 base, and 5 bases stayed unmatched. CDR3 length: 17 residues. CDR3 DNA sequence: TGTGCCTGGAGTGGCCTTGGACTAGCGGGGGGCACAGATACGCAGTATTTT. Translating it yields CAWSGLGLAGGTDTQYF. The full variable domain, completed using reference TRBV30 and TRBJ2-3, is SQTIHQWPATLVQPVGSPLSLECTVEGTSNPNLYWYRQAAGRGLQLLFYSVGIGQISSEVPQNLSASRPQDRQFILSSKKLLLSDSGFYLCAWSGLGLAGGTDTQYFGPGTRLTVL.

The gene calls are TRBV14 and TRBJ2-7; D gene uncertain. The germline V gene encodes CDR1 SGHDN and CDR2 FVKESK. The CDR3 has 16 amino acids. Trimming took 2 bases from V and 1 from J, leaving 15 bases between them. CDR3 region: CASSQLPLPGSYEQYF. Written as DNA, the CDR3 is TGTGCCAGCAGCCAATTACCCCTTCCAGGTTCCTACGAGCAGTACTTC.

CDR3 nucleotides: TGTGCCAGCAGCTCTCCCGGGACTAGCGGTAATGAGCAGTTCTTC. It translates to CASSSPGTSGNEQFF. The chain employs TRBV11-3 and TRBJ2-1, with 11 positions matching TRBD2. Germline trimming cut 4 bases from V and 7 bases from J; bases unmatched to any gene: 6. Germline lookup yields CDR1 SGHNT and CDR2 YENEEA. The CDR3 loop spans 15 amino acids.

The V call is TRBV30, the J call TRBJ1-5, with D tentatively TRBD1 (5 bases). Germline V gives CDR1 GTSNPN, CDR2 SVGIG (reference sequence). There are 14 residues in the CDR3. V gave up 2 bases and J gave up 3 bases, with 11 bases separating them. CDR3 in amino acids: CAWSSQAANQPQHF. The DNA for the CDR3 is TGTGCCTGGAGTTCACAGGCCGCCAATCAGCCCCAGCATTTT.

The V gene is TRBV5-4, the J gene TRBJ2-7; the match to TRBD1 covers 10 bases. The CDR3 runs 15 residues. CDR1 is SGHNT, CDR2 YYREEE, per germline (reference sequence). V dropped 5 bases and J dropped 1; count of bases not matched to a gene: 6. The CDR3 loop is CASRGPGQGSYEQYF. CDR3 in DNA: TGTGCCAGCAGGGGGCCGGGACAGGGGTCCTACGAGCAGTACTTC.

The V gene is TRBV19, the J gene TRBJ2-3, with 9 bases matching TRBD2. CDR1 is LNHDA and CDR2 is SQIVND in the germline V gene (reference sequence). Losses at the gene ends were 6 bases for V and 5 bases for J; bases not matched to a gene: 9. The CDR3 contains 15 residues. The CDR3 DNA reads TGTGCCAGTAGGATGGGGCGGGGGGGCGGAGATACGCAGTATTTT. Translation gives CASRMGRGGGDTQYF.

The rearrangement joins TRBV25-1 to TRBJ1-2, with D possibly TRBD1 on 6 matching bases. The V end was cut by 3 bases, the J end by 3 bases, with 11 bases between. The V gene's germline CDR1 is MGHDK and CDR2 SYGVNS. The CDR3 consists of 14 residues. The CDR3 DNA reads TGTGCCAGCAGTGAGCACAGGGCTGACTATGGCTACACCTTC. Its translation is CASSEHRADYGYTF.

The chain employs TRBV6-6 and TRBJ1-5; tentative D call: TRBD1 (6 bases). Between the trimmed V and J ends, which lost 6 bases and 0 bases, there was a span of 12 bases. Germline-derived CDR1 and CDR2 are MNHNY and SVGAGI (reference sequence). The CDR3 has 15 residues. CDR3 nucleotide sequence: TGTGCCAGCAGAACCCCAGGGGCTAGCAATCAGCCCCAGCATTTT. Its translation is CASRTPGASNQPQHF.

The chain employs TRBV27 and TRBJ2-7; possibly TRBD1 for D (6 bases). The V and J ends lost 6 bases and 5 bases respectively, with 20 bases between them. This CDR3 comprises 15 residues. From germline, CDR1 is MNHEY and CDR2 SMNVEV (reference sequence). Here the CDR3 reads CASSYGTHYGNEQYF. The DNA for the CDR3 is TGTGCCAGCAGCTACGGGACACACTATGGGAACGAGCAGTACTTC.

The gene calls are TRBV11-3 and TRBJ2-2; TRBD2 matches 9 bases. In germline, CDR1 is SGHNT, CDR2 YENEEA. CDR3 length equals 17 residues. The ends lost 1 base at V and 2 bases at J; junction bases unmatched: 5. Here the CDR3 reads CASSLALAGPNTGELFF. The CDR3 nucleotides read TGTGCCAGCAGCTTAGCCCTAGCGGGACCAAACACCGGGGAGCTGTTTTTT.

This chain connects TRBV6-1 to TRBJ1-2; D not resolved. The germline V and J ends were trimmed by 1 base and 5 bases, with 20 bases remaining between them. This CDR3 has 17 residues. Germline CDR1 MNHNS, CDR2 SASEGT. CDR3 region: CASSEDGANRRMYGYTF. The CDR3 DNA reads TGTGCCAGCAGTGAAGACGGAGCAAACCGGAGAATGTATGGCTACACCTTC.

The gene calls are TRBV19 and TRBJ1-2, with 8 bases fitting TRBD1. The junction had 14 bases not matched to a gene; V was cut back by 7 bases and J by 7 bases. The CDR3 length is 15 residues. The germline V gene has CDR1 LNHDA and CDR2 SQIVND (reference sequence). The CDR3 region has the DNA TGTGCCAGTATTTCGCTGTCAGGGGGCGAGGCTGGCTACACCTTC. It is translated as CASISLSGGEAGYTF.

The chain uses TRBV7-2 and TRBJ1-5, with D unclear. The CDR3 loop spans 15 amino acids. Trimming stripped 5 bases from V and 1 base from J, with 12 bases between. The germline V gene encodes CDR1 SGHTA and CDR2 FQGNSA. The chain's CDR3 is CASSRGDVSNQPQHF. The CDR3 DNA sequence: TGTGCCAGCAGCCGCGGGGATGTAAGCAATCAGCCCCAGCATTTT.